The clone carrying this T cell receptor beta chain was counted only a few times. The sample belongs to a study of blood T cell repertoires in COVID-19. Study-wide background: Researchers got acute and convalescent COVID-19 samples from the United States, Italy and Spain.

Clones were read by immunoSEQ multiplex PCR, and TCRdb kept only the in-frame ones, dropping some. The repertoire holds a few hundred thousand clones, with roughly 85% as singletons. The germline V gene has CDR1 GTSNPN and CDR2 SVGIG (reference sequence). This CDR3 is 16 amino acids long. V was pared by 3 bases and J by 3 bases, with 20 bases between. The chain uses TRBV30 and TRBJ1-1, with D perhaps TRBD1 (6 bases). Sample: peripheral blood. This sequence originates from a human donor in a cohort sampled during active COVID-19. CDR3 in amino acids: CAWSRAGTKGDTEAFF. CDR3 DNA sequence: TGTGCCTGGAGCCGGGCCGGGACAAAGGGGGACACTGAAGCTTTCTTT.